These T cell receptor beta chains were read from a single sample in a study of post-analysis software for immune sequencing data. TCRdb re-derived calls from the PCR reads in MiXCR, one entry per CDR3 protein. The data show a few hundred thousand distinct CDR3 sequences, with around 37% seen just once and 13% held by the top ten. Input material: blood. These receptors were obtained from a girl aged 5 to 17 with multiple sclerosis. The CDR3 runs from the conserved cysteine through the conserved F or W. A D gene is named only where the DNA matches it firmly. Expanded clones get a size class; other rows say once, few or many, or leave the size out.

clone_size: NA; j_call: TRBJ2-7; d_call: NA; v_call: TRBV14; cdr3_nt: TGTGCCAGCAGCCAAGGTGGCTGGCGGAGCTCCTACGAGCAGTACTTC; cdr3_aa: CASSQGGWRSSYEQYF
clone_size: few; j_call: TRBJ2-7; d_call: NA; v_call: TRBV20-1; cdr3_nt: TGCAGTGCTAGGGCCCAGTCGGGGCACGAGCAGTACTTC; cdr3_aa: CSARAQSGHEQYF
clone_size: few; j_call: TRBJ2-5; d_call: TRBD2; v_call: TRBV6-5; cdr3_nt: TGTGCCAGCAGTAGGGAGGGGATTGGGGAGACCCAGTACTTC; cdr3_aa: CASSREGIGETQYF
clone_size: NA; j_call: TRBJ2-5; d_call: TRBD1; v_call: TRBV5-1; cdr3_nt: TGCGCCAGCAGCTTGAGACAGGGGGAAGGGGAGACCCAGTACTTC; cdr3_aa: CASSLRQGEGETQYF
clone_size: NA; j_call: TRBJ1-1; d_call: NA; v_call: TRBV12-3/TRBV12-4; cdr3_nt: TGTGCCAGCAGTTTAACAGGACCGAACACTGAGGCTTTCTTT; cdr3_aa: CASSLTGPNTEAFF
clone_size: NA; j_call: TRBJ2-5; d_call: NA; v_call: TRBV6-6; cdr3_nt: TGTGCCAGCAGGCCGGACAGAAGTCAAGAGACCCAGTACTTC; cdr3_aa: CASRPDRSQETQYF
clone_size: NA; j_call: TRBJ2-7; d_call: TRBD2; v_call: TRBV7-9; cdr3_nt: TGTGCCAGCAGTATAGCGGGGGACCCCTCCTACGAGCAGTACTTC; cdr3_aa: CASSIAGDPSYEQYF
clone_size: few; j_call: TRBJ2-3; d_call: NA; v_call: TRBV29-1; cdr3_nt: TGCAGCGTTGAAGTAGGCTCCACAGATACGCAGTATTTT; cdr3_aa: CSVEVGSTDTQYF
clone_size: few; j_call: TRBJ2-7; d_call: TRBD1; v_call: TRBV6-1; cdr3_nt: TGTGCCAGCAGCCCCGGGACAGGGGGCATCTACGAGCAGTACTTC; cdr3_aa: CASSPGTGGIYEQYF
clone_size: few; j_call: TRBJ1-2; d_call: NA; v_call: TRBV28; cdr3_nt: TGTGCCAGCAGTTTAGCACCCTATGGCTACACCTTC; cdr3_aa: CASSLAPYGYTF
clone_size: few; j_call: TRBJ1-1; d_call: NA; v_call: TRBV4-2; cdr3_nt: TGTGCCAGCAGCCAAATGGGGCTAGGCCTTGTTGCAGCTTTCTTT; cdr3_aa: CASSQMGLGLVAAFF
clone_size: NA; j_call: TRBJ2-7; d_call: TRBD2; v_call: TRBV12-3/TRBV12-4; cdr3_nt: TGTGCCAGCAGCCCCGTGCCGGCGGGGGGGACCTTATACGAGCAGTACTTC; cdr3_aa: CASSPVPAGGTLYEQYF
clone_size: many; j_call: TRBJ2-5; d_call: TRBD1; v_call: TRBV7-6; cdr3_nt: TGTGCCAGCAGCTTTTTGGGGACAGGCCAAGAGACCCAGTACTTC; cdr3_aa: CASSFLGTGQETQYF
clone_size: many; j_call: TRBJ2-7; d_call: TRBD1; v_call: TRBV4-1; cdr3_nt: TGCGCCAGCAGCCTCAGACAGGGGCCGACCTACGAGCAGTACTTC; cdr3_aa: CASSLRQGPTYEQYF
clone_size: NA; j_call: TRBJ2-5; d_call: TRBD2; v_call: TRBV27; cdr3_nt: TGTGCCAGCAGCCCTGCGGGGGAGTGGGAGACCCAGTACTTC; cdr3_aa: CASSPAGEWETQYF
clone_size: few; j_call: TRBJ1-2; d_call: NA; v_call: TRBV12-3/TRBV12-4; cdr3_nt: TGTGCCAGCAGCCCCGGGGGTGGCTACACCTTC; cdr3_aa: CASSPGGGYTF
clone_size: few; j_call: TRBJ1-2; d_call: TRBD1; v_call: TRBV7-9; cdr3_nt: TGTGCCAGCAGCTCAATTGGGGGTACAGGGGACTATGGCTACACCTTC; cdr3_aa: CASSSIGGTGDYGYTF